One sample yielded the 2 T cell receptor beta chains listed below, sequenced in a study of cytomegalovirus exposure and HLA in healthy donors. The protocol was immunoSEQ multiplex PCR, while the TCRdb copy is restricted to in-frame clones and leaves out a portion. The sample has about 200,000 clones, about 81% seen once. Sequenced sample: PBMCs. The receptors were sampled from a young woman in good health and CMV-seronegative.

The CDR3 region is CAISEVTSGGAYEQYF. The CDR3 DNA reads as TGTGCCATCAGTGAAGTGACTAGCGGGGGAGCCTACGAGCAGTACTTC. The rearrangement joins TRBV10-3 to TRBJ2-7; TRBD2 matches at 12 bases. The CDR3 has 16 residues. The germline CDR1 and CDR2 sequences are ENHRY and SYGVKD. V lost 3 bases to trimming and J lost 2 bases; unmatched junction nucleotides: 5.

CDR3 nucleotide sequence: TGTGCCAGCAGTTTAGCTAACGCGGGGGAGCAGTACTTC. As protein: CASSLANAGEQYF. The chain uses TRBV27 and TRBJ2-7, with D tentatively TRBD2 (6 bases). Looked up from germline, CDR1 is MNHEY and CDR2 is SMNVEV (reference sequence). The CDR3 is 13 residues long. Trimming stripped 2 bases from V and 7 bases from J, with 12 bases between.